The 9 T cell receptor beta chains below were found in one sample sequenced in a study of shared clonotypes between healthy human individuals. Naive CD8 populations comprised CD45RO-negative cells positively selected for CCR7, excluding terminally differentiated effector memory CD45RA+ cells. The table came from immunoSEQ multiplex PCR; TCRdb's copy has only in-frame clones and leaves some out. The sample consists of some 2.1 million clones, just under 95% of them appearing once. Sequenced material: naive CD8+ T cells sorted from blood. The receptors were gathered from a man aged 18 to 30 in good health.

The chain combines TRBV11-2 with TRBJ2-6; D is unclear. Germline V lookup: CDR1 SGHAT, CDR2 FQNNGV. The CDR3 loop spans 16 amino acids. The V end was cut by 3 bases, the J end by 0 bases, with 9 bases between. The CDR3 DNA follows: TGTGCCAGCAGCTTCCCGATAAGCTCTGGGGCCAACGTCCTGACTTTC. It is translated as CASSFPISSGANVLTF.

The chain joins TRBV10-2 to TRBJ2-5; D may be TRBD1 or TRBD2 (6 bases each). Germline CDR1 reads WSHSY; CDR2 reads SAAADI. Trimming pared 6 bases from V and 2 bases from J, leaving 10 bases between. This CDR3 is built from 13 residues. CDR3 in DNA: TGCGCCAGCAGGGCGGGGACACAAGAGACCCAGTACTTC. As protein: CASRAGTQETQYF.

This chain joins TRBV2 and TRBJ2-1; TRBD1 matches at 8 bases. Looked up from germline, CDR1 is SNHLY and CDR2 is FYNNEI. The CDR3 loop spans 13 amino acids. V gave up 1 base and J gave up 13 bases; unmatched junction bases: 6. The CDR3 DNA reads TGTGCCAGCAGTGAAGGTCTAGGACAGGGTCAGTTCTTC. Protein sequence: CASSEGLGQGQFF.

V and J are TRBV5-6 and TRBJ2-7; 8 nucleotides align to TRBD2. CDR1 and CDR2 from the germline V gene are SGHDT and YYEEEE. V lost 4 bases to trimming and J lost 3 bases; unmatched junction nucleotides: 6. The CDR3 spans 14 residues. CDR3 sequence: CASSPGLGFYEQYF. DNA of the CDR3: TGTGCCAGCAGCCCGGGACTAGGCTTCTACGAGCAGTACTTC.

This chain uses TRBV7-9 with TRBJ2-7; 7 bases line up with TRBD1. V lost 4 bases to trimming and J lost 3 bases; unmatched junction nucleotides: 12. The CDR3 extends over 16 amino acids. CDR1 is SEHNR and CDR2 is FQNEAQ in the germline V gene (reference sequence). CDR3 residues: CASSSQDRLGIYEQYF. CDR3 DNA: TGTGCCAGCAGCTCCCAGGACAGGTTAGGAATCTACGAGCAGTACTTC.

The V and J genes are TRBV7-2 and TRBJ2-7; 12 bases agree with TRBD2. Germline lookup yields CDR1 SGHTA and CDR2 FQGNSA. CDR3 length: 18 amino acids. Germline trimming cut 5 bases from V and 4 bases from J; bases unmatched to any gene: 15. This chain's CDR3 is CASSAGPEATSGSYEQYF. The CDR3 DNA follows: TGTGCCAGCAGCGCTGGACCCGAGGCGACTAGCGGGAGTTACGAGCAGTACTTC.

This rearrangement joins TRBV6-1 to TRBJ2-3; 9 positions match TRBD2. Per germline, CDR1 MNHNS and CDR2 SASEGT. Trimming removed 3 bases from V and 2 bases from J; junction bases left unmatched: 3. The CDR3 runs 15 residues. The CDR3 region has the DNA TGTGCCAGCAGTGAGGAGCGGGGGGTCACAGATACGCAGTATTTT. Its translation: CASSEERGVTDTQYF.

The J gene is TRBJ2-5, the V gene TRBV7-8, with 8 nucleotides matching TRBD1. V dropped 1 base and J dropped 5; count of bases not matched to a gene: 9. Germline-derived CDR1 and CDR2 are SGHVS and FQNEAQ. The CDR3 is made up of 16 amino acids. CDR3 DNA: TGTGCCAGCAGCTTAGAGGCAGGGGGCAATAGGGAGACCCAGTACTTC. Translated, it gives CASSLEAGGNRETQYF.

This clone was found once. The chain links TRBV30 to TRBJ1-2; a weak D match, TRBD1 (6 bases). The CDR3 runs 13 residues. V was clipped by 1 base and J by 4 bases, with 10 bases between them. Germline values: CDR1 GTSNPN, CDR2 SVGIG (reference sequence). The CDR3 loop reads CAWSDEGGYGYTF. The CDR3 DNA is TGTGCCTGGAGTGACGAGGGGGGCTATGGCTACACCTTC.